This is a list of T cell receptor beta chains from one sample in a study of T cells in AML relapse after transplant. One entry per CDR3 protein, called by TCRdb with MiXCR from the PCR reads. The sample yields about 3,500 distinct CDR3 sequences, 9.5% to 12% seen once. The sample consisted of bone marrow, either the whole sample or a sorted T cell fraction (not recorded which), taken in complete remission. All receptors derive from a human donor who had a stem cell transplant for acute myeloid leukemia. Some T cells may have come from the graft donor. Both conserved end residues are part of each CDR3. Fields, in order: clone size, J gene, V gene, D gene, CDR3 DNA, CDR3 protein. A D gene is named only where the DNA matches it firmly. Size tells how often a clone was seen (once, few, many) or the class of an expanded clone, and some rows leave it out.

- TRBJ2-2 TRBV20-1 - TGCAGTGCTAGAGATGGAAGCGGCACGACCGGGGAGCTGTTTTTT CSARDGSGTTGELFF
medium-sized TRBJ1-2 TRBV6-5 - TGTGCCAGCAGTTTGATGTCGGCAGCGCCAACGGGCTACACCTTC CASSLMSAAPTGYTF
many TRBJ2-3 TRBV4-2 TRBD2 TGTGCCAGCAGCCAAGGTCCTAGCGGGGGCTCAGATACGCAGTATTTT CASSQGPSGGSDTQYF
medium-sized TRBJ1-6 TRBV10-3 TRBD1 TGTGCCATCAGCAGGACCCGGCACGGACAGGGAGATAATTCACCCCTCCACTTT CAISRTRHGQGDNSPLHF
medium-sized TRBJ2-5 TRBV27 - TGTGCCAGCAGTTTATCGCCCAGGGAAAAGACCCAGTACTTC CASSLSPREKTQYF
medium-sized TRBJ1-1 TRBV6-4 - TGTGCCAGCAGTGTCACGACGGAGACTGAAGCTTTCTTT CASSVTTETEAFF
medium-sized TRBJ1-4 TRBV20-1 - TGCAGTGCTCGAGGGGGGCAAAAACTGTTTTTT CSARGGQKLFF
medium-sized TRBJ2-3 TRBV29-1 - TGCAGCGTTGCGGGGCTCGGCACAGATACGCAGTATTTT CSVAGLGTDTQYF
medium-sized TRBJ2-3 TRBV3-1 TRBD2 TGTGCCAGCAGCCAAACTAGCGGGGGGGCAGATACGCAGTATTTT CASSQTSGGADTQYF
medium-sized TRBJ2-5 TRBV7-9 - TGTGCCAGCAGCTTTCAACCAACTCAAGAGACCCAGTACTTC CASSFQPTQETQYF
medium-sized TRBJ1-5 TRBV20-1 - TGCAGTGCTAGGATCAATCAGCCCCAGCATTTT CSARINQPQHF
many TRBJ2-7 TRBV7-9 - TGTGCCAGCAGCCCCGGGCGGGTATCCTACGAGCAGTACTTC CASSPGRVSYEQYF
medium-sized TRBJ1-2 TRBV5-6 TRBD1 TGTGCCAGCAGACCCGACAGGGACTATGGCTACACCTTC CASRPDRDYGYTF
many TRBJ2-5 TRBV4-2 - TGTGCCAGCAGCCCCCTTGGGCTAGACGGTAGGCAAGAGACCCAGTACTTC CASSPLGLDGRQETQYF
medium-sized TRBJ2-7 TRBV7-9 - TGTGCCAGCAGCACTGACGACAGGATCCCCTACGAGCAGTACTTC CASSTDDRIPYEQYF
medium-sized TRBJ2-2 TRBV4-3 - TGCGCCAGCAGCCAAGATAACCCCGGACCCGTGATCGGGGAGCTGTTTTTT CASSQDNPGPVIGELFF
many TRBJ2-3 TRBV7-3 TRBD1 TGTGCCAGCAGCTTACGAGGTTCACAGGGGGCGGAAGATACGCAGTATTTT CASSLRGSQGAEDTQYF
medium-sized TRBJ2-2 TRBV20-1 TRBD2 TGCAGTGCCAAGCGGGGGAGTGAGTCCGGGGAGCTGTTTTTT CSAKRGSESGELFF
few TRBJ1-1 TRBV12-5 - TGTGCTAGTGGTCCGCGAGCAGGTACTGAAGCTTTCTTT CASGPRAGTEAFF
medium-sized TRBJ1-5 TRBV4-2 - TGTGCCAGCAGCCCGTCCAGGGCCGATAGCAATCAGCCCCAGCATTTT CASSPSRADSNQPQHF
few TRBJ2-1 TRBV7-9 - TGTGCCAGCAGCCCCCCCCAGGGCTGGGATGAGCAGTTCTTC CASSPPQGWDEQFF
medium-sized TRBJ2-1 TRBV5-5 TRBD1 TGTGCCAGCAGCTTGGGGACAGGGGGCGATGAGCAGTTCTTC CASSLGTGGDEQFF
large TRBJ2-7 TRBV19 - TGTGCCAGTAGTATCACTGGAGTGTCCTACGAGCAGTACTTC CASSITGVSYEQYF
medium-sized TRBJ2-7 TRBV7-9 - TGTGCCAGCAGCTTAGGGCAGGGGACCATTGGGGAGCAGTACTTC CASSLGQGTIGEQYF
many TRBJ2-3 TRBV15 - TGTGCCACCAGCAATCGCACAGGGCCAGATACGCAGTATTTT CATSNRTGPDTQYF
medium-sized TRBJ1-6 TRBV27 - TGTGCCAGCAGACCGGGTCCGGGGGGCTCTTCACCCCTCCACTTT CASRPGPGGSSPLHF
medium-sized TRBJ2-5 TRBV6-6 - TGTGCCAGCAGCTCGGGCCTAAAGCGCGAGACCCAGTACTTC CASSSGLKRETQYF
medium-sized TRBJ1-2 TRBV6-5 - TGTGCCAGCAGGGACACCAGGGGCTACACCTTC CASRDTRGYTF
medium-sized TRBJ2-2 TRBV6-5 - TGTGCCAGCAGTCCCCGCGCACCGACGACCTTCACCGGGGAGCTGTTTTTT CASSPRAPTTFTGELFF
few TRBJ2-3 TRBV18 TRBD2 TGTGCCAGCTCTCATACAAGACTAGCGGGTCGCACAGATACGCAGTATTTT CASSHTRLAGRTDTQYF
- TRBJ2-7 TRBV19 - TGTGCCAGTAGGCCACTTGAGGTCTACGTCTACGAGCAGTACTTC CASRPLEVYVYEQYF